This is a list of T cell receptor beta chains from one sample in a study of blood T cell repertoires in COVID-19. The protocol was immunoSEQ multiplex PCR, while the TCRdb copy is restricted to in-frame clones and leaves out a portion. The sample holds a few hundred thousand clones, approximately 90% seen once. Source material: PBMCs or T cells enriched from blood (not recorded which). The receptors were gathered from a young man who had recovered from COVID-19. CDR3s include the opening cysteine and the closing phenylalanine or tryptophan. A D gene is named only where the DNA matches it firmly. Clone sizes are given selectively: once, few, many, or a class where the clone is expanded.

J	V	size	D	DNA	CDR3
TRBJ1-2	TRBV28	NA	NA	TGTGCCAGCAGTTTACCGGTAGATCTCGGCTATGGCTACACCTTC	CASSLPVDLGYGYTF
TRBJ2-2	TRBV4-3	NA	NA	TGCGCCAGCAGCCAATACGGGGAGAACACCGGGGAGCTGTTTTTT	CASSQYGENTGELFF
TRBJ2-2	TRBV5-4	NA	TRBD1	TGTGCCAGCAGCTTTAGGGTTTCGACAGGGACCGGGGAGCTGTTTTTT	CASSFRVSTGTGELFF
TRBJ2-7	TRBV10-3	NA	TRBD1	TGTGCCATCAGTCCCCTCCCAGGGGGCGACGGGTACGAGCAGTACTTC	CAISPLPGGDGYEQYF
TRBJ1-4	TRBV4-2	NA	TRBD1	TGTGCCAGCAGCCAAGGGACAGGGGTTGGTAATGAAAAACTGTTTTTT	CASSQGTGVGNEKLFF
TRBJ1-1	TRBV29-1	NA	NA	TGCAGCGTTGAATGGAAGTGGGGGGTCACTGAAGCTTTCTTT	CSVEWKWGVTEAFF
TRBJ1-4	TRBV10-3	NA	NA	TGTGCCATCAGTGATGGAGGGATTCTTGCAACTAATGAAAAACTGTTTTTT	CAISDGGILATNEKLFF
TRBJ2-1	TRBV9	NA	NA	TGTGCCAGCAGCGGCACAGGGGCCCTGACGGGAGTACTGTTCTTC	CASSGTGALTGVLFF
TRBJ1-3	TRBV27	NA	NA	TGTGCCAGCAGTCCGGGACAAGGCCCTAACACCATATATTTT	CASSPGQGPNTIYF
TRBJ1-4	TRBV11-2	NA	NA	TGTGCCAGCAGCTTAACAGGGTTCGGTAATGAAAAACTGTTTTTT	CASSLTGFGNEKLFF
TRBJ2-2	TRBV19	NA	TRBD1	TGTGCCAGTAGTACAATACAGGGGGGCACCGGGGAGCTGTTTTTT	CASSTIQGGTGELFF
TRBJ2-2	TRBV19	NA	NA	TGTGCCAGTAGGGGGGCGTGGTCGAACACCGGGGAGCTGTTTTTT	CASRGAWSNTGELFF
TRBJ2-3	TRBV9	NA	NA	TGTGCCAGCAGCGTAGCGGTAGCCACAGATACGCAGTATTTT	CASSVAVATDTQYF
TRBJ2-2	TRBV7-9	once	NA	TGTGCCAGCAGCTCCGGTCTAACTCACACCGGGGAGCTGTTTTTT	CASSSGLTHTGELFF
TRBJ2-5	TRBV6-2/TRBV6-3	NA	NA	TGTGCCAGCAGTGACTTCGGGGACCAAGAGACCCAGTACTTC	CASSDFGDQETQYF
TRBJ1-4	TRBV6-1	NA	TRBD1	TGTGCCAGCAGTGAATACAGGGGCACTAATGAAAAACTGTTTTTT	CASSEYRGTNEKLFF
TRBJ2-5	TRBV2	NA	NA	TGTGCCAGCAGTGTCGAGTCCCTAACCCAAGAGACCCAGTACTTC	CASSVESLTQETQYF
TRBJ2-7	TRBV3-1/TRBV3-2	NA	NA	TGTGCCAGCAGCCGCCAACTCCATTACGAGCAGTACTTC	CASSRQLHYEQYF
TRBJ1-2	TRBV12-3/TRBV12-4	NA	NA	TGTGCCAGCAGTTTACGGGTTCTCGGCTACACCTTC	CASSLRVLGYTF
TRBJ2-7	TRBV15	NA	NA	TGTGCCACCAGCAGAGACTCGGGATCGCGCGAGCAGTACTTC	CATSRDSGSREQYF
TRBJ1-2	TRBV6-5	NA	NA	TGTGCCAGCAGTACCACAACCACCCACTACACCTTC	CASSTTTTHYTF
TRBJ2-1	TRBV19	NA	TRBD2	TGTGCCAGTAGTTTGGCTAGCGGGAGAAACAATGAGCAGTTCTTC	CASSLASGRNNEQFF
TRBJ1-5	TRBV4-1	NA	NA	TGCGCCAGCAGCCAAGGAAACCCAGGGCTCGGTCAGCCCCAGCATTTT	CASSQGNPGLGQPQHF
TRBJ2-2	TRBV14	NA	NA	TGTGCCAGCAGCCAAGTCAGATACGGGGAGCTGTTTTTT	CASSQVRYGELFF
TRBJ2-7	TRBV18	NA	TRBD1	TGTGCCAGCTCCAGGGGGCAGTACGAGCAGTACTTC	CASSRGQYEQYF
TRBJ2-2	TRBV24-1	medium-sized	NA	TGTGCCACCAGTCGGGGGACAGACACCGGGGAGCTGTTTTTT	CATSRGTDTGELFF
TRBJ2-1	TRBV7-2	NA	TRBD1	TGTGCCAGCAGCTTAGATGGGGACAGGGGGGATGAGCAGTTCTTC	CASSLDGDRGDEQFF
TRBJ1-2	TRBV10-3	once	TRBD1	TGTGCCACCAAAGGGGACAGCGAATTTGCTAACTATGGCTACACCTTC	CATKGDSEFANYGYTF
TRBJ1-6	TRBV11-2	NA	TRBD1	TGTGCCAGCAGCTTAAGTTACAGGGGACATAATTCACCCCTCCACTTT	CASSLSYRGHNSPLHF
TRBJ1-1	TRBV11-3	NA	NA	TGTGCCAGCAGCTTCCGGGACACTGAAGCTTTCTTT	CASSFRDTEAFF
TRBJ2-4	TRBV5-1	NA	NA	TGCGCCAGCAGAGCGGCCAGCAACCAAAACATTCAGTACTTC	CASRAASNQNIQYF
TRBJ1-1	TRBV29-1	NA	TRBD1	TGCAGCGTTCCAGGACAGGTGAACACTGAAGCTTTCTTT	CSVPGQVNTEAFF
TRBJ1-3	TRBV10-3	NA	TRBD1	TGTGCCGGGCTGGACAGGGTGGTAAACACCATATATTTT	CAGLDRVVNTIYF
TRBJ1-3	TRBV5-6	NA	NA	TGTGCCAGCAGCCCGGACGGGGCAGGGGAAGGAAACACCATATATTTT	CASSPDGAGEGNTIYF
TRBJ1-2	TRBV6-5	NA	NA	TGTGCCAGCAGTTTGTCGGTGCCTAACTATGGCTACACCTTC	CASSLSVPNYGYTF
TRBJ2-7	TRBV5-6	NA	TRBD2	TGTGCCAGCAGCTTGGATCCGGGAGGGACCTACGAGCAGTACTTC	CASSLDPGGTYEQYF
TRBJ1-5	TRBV12-3/TRBV12-4	NA	NA	TGTGCCACCGGGGAGGGGTTGCAGCCCCAGCATTTT	CATGEGLQPQHF
TRBJ2-7	TRBV6-2/TRBV6-3	NA	TRBD2	TGTGCCAGCAGCCGGGGACTAGCGGGAGGGTCGAAGCAGTACTTC	CASSRGLAGGSKQYF
TRBJ2-5	TRBV4-3	NA	TRBD1	TGCGCCAGCAGCCGAGGACAGGGGCAGGGTGAGACCCAGTACTTC	CASSRGQGQGETQYF
TRBJ1-1	TRBV6-5	NA	NA	TGTGCCAGCAGTTACCCCAGCGGGGGCGCGAACACTGAAGCTTTCTTT	CASSYPSGGANTEAFF
TRBJ2-1	TRBV6-2/TRBV6-3	NA	TRBD2	TGTGCCAGCAGCACACCCCCGGCTAGCGGGGTTTACAATGAGCAGTTCTTC	CASSTPPASGVYNEQFF
TRBJ1-6	TRBV30	NA	TRBD1	TGTGCCTTATACCGGGACAGACATTCACCCCTCCACTTT	CALYRDRHSPLHF
TRBJ2-1	TRBV19	NA	TRBD2	TGTGCCAGTGCGAGACTAGCGGGTACCTACAATGAGCAGTTCTTC	CASARLAGTYNEQFF
TRBJ2-7	TRBV11-2	NA	NA	TGTGCCAGCAGCTCGACAGGATTTACCTACGAGCAGTACTTC	CASSSTGFTYEQYF
TRBJ2-7	TRBV7-2	NA	TRBD2	TGTGCCAGCAGCTTTGGGACTAGCGTTTACGAGCAGTACTTC	CASSFGTSVYEQYF
TRBJ2-7	TRBV27	NA	TRBD2	TGTGCCAGCAGTTCCGGACTAGCTCGCTACGAGCAGTACTTC	CASSSGLARYEQYF
TRBJ2-5	TRBV5-1	NA	NA	TGCGCCAGCAGCTTGGCCTCACAGGTGACCCAGTACTTC	CASSLASQVTQYF
TRBJ2-3	TRBV5-6	once	TRBD2	TGTGCCAGCACCGGACTAGCGGGGGGCCACAACCCCCCAGATACGCAGTATTTT	CASTGLAGGHNPPDTQYF
TRBJ1-4	TRBV30	many	TRBD1	TGTGCCTGGAGTGCCGGGACAGGGGATGAAAAACTGTTTTTT	CAWSAGTGDEKLFF
TRBJ1-3	TRBV3-1/TRBV3-2	NA	NA	TGTGCCAGCAGCCATGAACTAGCCGACAGCACCGGAAACACCATATATTTT	CASSHELADSTGNTIYF
TRBJ2-7	TRBV3-1/TRBV3-2	NA	TRBD1	TGTGCCAGCACCCTTGACAGGGCGGGCGAGCAGTACTTC	CASTLDRAGEQYF
TRBJ2-1	TRBV19	NA	TRBD2	TGTGCCAGTAGTATCACCGGGGGGGCCAACAATGAGCAGTTCTTC	CASSITGGANNEQFF
TRBJ1-2	TRBV2	NA	TRBD1	TGTGCCAGCAGTGAAGTGGGGGACAGGGGTCGCTACACCTTC	CASSEVGDRGRYTF
TRBJ1-2	TRBV28	NA	TRBD1	TGTGCCACTGGGACAGTACCCTCCTATGGCTACACCTTC	CATGTVPSYGYTF
TRBJ2-1	TRBV24-1	NA	TRBD2	TGTGCCACCAGTGAATCTAGCGGGAATGAGCAGTTCTTC	CATSESSGNEQFF
TRBJ2-1	TRBV6-5	few	TRBD2	TGTGCCAGCAGTCCGGGACTAGCGGATTACAATGAGCAGTTCTTC	CASSPGLADYNEQFF